This T cell receptor beta chain emerged from a study of technical replicates of blood from a handful of donors. Clones were read by immunoSEQ multiplex PCR, and TCRdb kept only the in-frame ones, dropping some. The table includes more than 65,000 clones, approximately 94% detected once. Source material: T cells isolated from PBMCs. This TCR was recovered from a human donor in good health.

In DNA, the CDR3 is TGTGCCAGCAGGCCGACAGGGCTTAATGAAAAACTGTTTTTT. It encodes CASRPTGLNEKLFF. V gene TRBV6-6 combines with J gene TRBJ1-4; 7 bases agree with TRBD1. The CDR3 runs to 14 residues. J lost 4 bases, V lost 6 bases, and 5 bases had no gene match. Germline CDR1 reads MNHNY; CDR2 reads SVGAGI (reference sequence).